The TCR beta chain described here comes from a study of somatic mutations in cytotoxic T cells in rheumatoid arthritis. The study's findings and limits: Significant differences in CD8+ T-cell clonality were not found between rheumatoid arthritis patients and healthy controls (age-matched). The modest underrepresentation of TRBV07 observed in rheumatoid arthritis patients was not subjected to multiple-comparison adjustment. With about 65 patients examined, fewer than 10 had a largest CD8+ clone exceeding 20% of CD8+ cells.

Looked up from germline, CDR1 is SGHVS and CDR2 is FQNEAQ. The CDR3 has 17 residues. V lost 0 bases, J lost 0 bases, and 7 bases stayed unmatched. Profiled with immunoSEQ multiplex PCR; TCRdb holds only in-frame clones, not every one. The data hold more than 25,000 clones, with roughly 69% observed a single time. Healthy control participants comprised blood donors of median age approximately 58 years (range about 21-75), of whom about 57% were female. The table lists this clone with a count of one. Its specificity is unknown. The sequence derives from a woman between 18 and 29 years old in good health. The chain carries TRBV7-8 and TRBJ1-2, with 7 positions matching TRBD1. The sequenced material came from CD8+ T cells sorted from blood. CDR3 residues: CASSLAIGQEANYGYTF. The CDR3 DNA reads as TGTGCCAGCAGCTTAGCCATAGGACAGGAAGCTAACTATGGCTACACCTTC. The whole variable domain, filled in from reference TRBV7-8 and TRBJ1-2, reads GAGVSQSPRYKVAKRGQDVALRCDPISGHVSLFWYQQALGQGPEFLTYFQNEAQLDKSGLPSDRFFAERPEGSVSTLKIQRTQQEDSAVYLCASSLAIGQEANYGYTFGSGTRLTVV.